This TCR beta chain was captured in a study of beta chain features in type 1 diabetes listed by TCRdb under 2018. At the level of the whole study: Patients and healthy donors did not differ in mean age, gender distribution, total cell number or subset yield. A total of 90 million to 130 million sorted cells were examined across all samples, and a strong correlation was observed between cell number per subset and RNA yield. The study compared the TCRB repertoires of sorted circulating CD4+ T cell subsets in recently diagnosed type 1 diabetes patients with those in matched healthy donors. Regulatory and stem cell-like memory subsets were isolated from only 8 patients and roughly eight healthy donors, whereas naive and central memory subsets came from all 28 donors. General conclusions and limits of the study: Because small numbers of individuals were included in the HLA sub-analyses, any influence of HLA type on TCRB rearrangement was left unresolved. PCR may preferentially amplify shorter templates, but because patient and control samples were amplified and corrected together, any resulting skew would affect both groups equally. At VDJ recombination sites, patients with type 1 diabetes made fewer insertions and deleted more nucleotides, a pattern implying thymic rearrangement abnormalities. A moderate but significant shortening of TCRB CDR3 length was observed in type 1 diabetes patients in all four CD4+ subsets. Naive, central memory and regulatory TCRB repertoires appeared to be more similar among patients than among healthy donors. Because cDNA was sequenced instead of genomic DNA, activated cells with high expression could be over-represented, although the groups did not differ in activation or CD3 levels.

From each donor, a single peripheral blood sample of approximately 0.11 L on average was drawn into heparinised tubes. A BD FACSAria II and a panel including CD45RO, CCR7, CD25, CD127, CD95 and CD27 were used to sort naive, central memory, regulatory and stem cell-like memory CD4+ T cells. Every sorted population had a purity above 95%. Right away, PBMCs were isolated by Lymphoprep density gradient centrifugation and were stained directly, with no culture step. So that batch effects would be minimized, each experiment stained and sorted samples in pairs, pairing one healthy donor with one patient. The entire amount of isolated RNA was reverse transcribed using the High Capacity cDNA Reverse Transcription Kit, so the sequenced TCRB transcripts were expressed ones. Deep immunoSEQ sequencing was applied to naive, central memory and regulatory T cell samples, giving an average of about 3.4 million total reads per sample. Sorted cells were lysed in RLT buffer and RNA was extracted with DNase-treated RNeasy Micro or Mini kits, depending on cell number. Each cell subset was processed on its own to prevent cross-contamination, while patient and healthy donor samples were processed together. The immunoSEQ multiplex PCR was used to amplify TCRB sequences from cDNA, generating 87-bp fragments that spanned the CDR3 region. Sequencing of the amplicons was performed on the Illumina HiSeq platform. The study's processing was this. Synthetic template baselines were used to correct PCR bias computationally, reads within Hamming distance 2 were collapsed together, and singletons that could not be merged were discarded. By aligning reads against IMGT, V, D and J genes, CDR3 length, and insertions or deletions at six rearrangement sites were assigned. Clonotype counts were normalized to sorted cell number within each subset before computing true diversity and Gini coefficients with the tcR R package. The overlap coefficient, calculated on TCRB nucleotide sequences, was used to quantify repertoire sharing. Entries here come from immuneACCESS through TCRdb and include only in-frame sequences with V and J called. Some clones fail to appear in such tables; in the studies checked, an unresolved V gene covers under half of the shortfall, and the cause of the remainder is unknown. V and J calls and clone size come straight from that table; D and trimming were deduced from the DNA. This sample holds some 350,000 clones; 9.6% were observed only once. The ten largest make up approximately 0.55% of the sample.

This clone has a handful of counts. Its target antigen remains unknown. Base qualities are not provided; no much larger clone lies one nucleotide away. The V end gives up 5 bases and the J end 2 bases, leaving 15 bases in the junction not matched to a gene. The CDR3 runs 18 residues from the cysteine to the phenylalanine. Only the CDR3 portion is preserved as DNA: 54 bases, with reading frame beginning at the first base. CDR1 is given as LNHDA and CDR2 as SQIVND, both from the germline V gene (reference sequence). The sample was central memory CD4+ T cells from blood. In this chain, TRBV19 is recombined with TRBJ2-5, and TRBD2 matches 9 of the central bases. This receptor was identified in a man under 40 with type 1 diabetes. The DNA sequence reads TGTGCCAGTAGTCTCCAACCCCCAGCGGGGGGACTACAAGAGACCCAGTACTTC. This codes for CASSLQPPAGGLQETQYF. With all but the CDR3 taken from the reference TRBV19 and TRBJ2-5 genes, the full variable domain is: DGGITQSPKYLFRKEGQNVTLSCEQNLNHDAMYWYRQDPGQGLRLIYYSQIVNDFQKGDIAEGYSVSREKKESFPLTVTSAQKNPTAFYLCASSLQPPAGGLQETQYFGPGTRLLVL.